A selection of T cell receptor beta chains follows, all from one sample in a study of naive and memory T cell subsets. Each CDR3 protein gets one entry after TCRdb re-called the UMI-ligation and nested PCR reads with MiXCR. The sample records over 90,000 distinct CDR3 sequences, 10% to 12% being singletons. Sequenced input: naive CD4+ T cells from blood. Receptor source: a human donor in good health. The CDR3 runs from the conserved cysteine through the conserved F or W. Fields, in order: D gene, V gene, J gene, clone size, CDR3 DNA, CDR3 protein. A D gene is named only where the DNA matches it firmly. Part of the rows lack a size; the others show once, few, many or a class for expanded clones.

d_gene: TRBD1
v_gene: TRBV7-3
j_gene: TRBJ2-1
abundance: few
CDR3nt: TGTGCCAGCAGCCACGCCGGGACAGGGTATGAGCAGTTCTTC
CDR3aa: CASSHAGTGYEQFF

d_gene: -
v_gene: TRBV4-2
j_gene: TRBJ1-4
abundance: -
CDR3nt: TGTGCCAGCAGCCAAGAGACCCCAGTAAGCGTCGGAAAACTGTTTTTT
CDR3aa: CASSQETPVSVGKLFF

d_gene: TRBD2
v_gene: TRBV29-1
j_gene: TRBJ2-3
abundance: many
CDR3nt: TGCAGCATCCGCAGCGGGAGTTGGGATACGCAGTATTTT
CDR3aa: CSIRSGSWDTQYF

d_gene: -
v_gene: TRBV19
j_gene: TRBJ2-1
abundance: few
CDR3nt: TGTGCCAGTAGTGAGGGATGGTCCTACAATGAGCAGTTCTTC
CDR3aa: CASSEGWSYNEQFF

d_gene: -
v_gene: TRBV28
j_gene: TRBJ2-3
abundance: many
CDR3nt: TGTGCCAGCAGTACCGGATCCTTCCTCGAGAAAGATACGCAGTATTTT
CDR3aa: CASSTGSFLEKDTQYF

d_gene: -
v_gene: TRBV28
j_gene: TRBJ2-7
abundance: -
CDR3nt: TGTGCCAGCAGTTTGAACAAACCCCCCTACGAGCAGTACTTC
CDR3aa: CASSLNKPPYEQYF

d_gene: TRBD2
v_gene: TRBV15
j_gene: TRBJ2-5
abundance: few
CDR3nt: TGTGCCACCAGCGCCAGAAGAGGGACTAGCGGGGGGGCGTCAGAGACCCAGTACTTC
CDR3aa: CATSARRGTSGGASETQYF

d_gene: -
v_gene: TRBV21-1
j_gene: TRBJ1-6
abundance: many
CDR3nt: TGTGCCAGCGGCACTGACAGGAGCTCCTATAATTCACCCCTCCACTTT
CDR3aa: CASGTDRSSYNSPLHF

d_gene: -
v_gene: TRBV6-6
j_gene: TRBJ1-1
abundance: few
CDR3nt: TGTGCCAGCAGATTACTGACAGGAACGGTCGTTGAAGCTTTCTTT
CDR3aa: CASRLLTGTVVEAFF

d_gene: TRBD2
v_gene: TRBV18
j_gene: TRBJ2-1
abundance: -
CDR3nt: TGTGCCAGCTCACCGGCTAGCGGATACAATGAGCAGTTCTTC
CDR3aa: CASSPASGYNEQFF

d_gene: TRBD1
v_gene: TRBV29-1
j_gene: TRBJ1-3
abundance: -
CDR3nt: TGCAGCGCCGAACGGACAGGCTCTGGAAACACCATATATTTT
CDR3aa: CSAERTGSGNTIYF

d_gene: -
v_gene: TRBV4-3
j_gene: TRBJ1-3
abundance: -
CDR3nt: TGCGCCAGCAGCCAAGGTTCTGGGTCTTCCTCTGGAAACACCATATATTTT
CDR3aa: CASSQGSGSSSGNTIYF

d_gene: -
v_gene: TRBV12-3/TRBV12-4
j_gene: TRBJ2-7
abundance: few
CDR3nt: TGTGCCAGCAGTTTACGGTCGGGTCCAGGGGCCTACGAGCAGTACTTC
CDR3aa: CASSLRSGPGAYEQYF

d_gene: TRBD2
v_gene: TRBV7-3
j_gene: TRBJ2-1
abundance: -
CDR3nt: TGTGCCAGCAGCGCAACCGGGACTAGCGGGTACAATGAGCAGTTCTTC
CDR3aa: CASSATGTSGYNEQFF

d_gene: -
v_gene: TRBV4-2
j_gene: TRBJ2-1
abundance: few
CDR3nt: TGTGCCAGCAGCCAAGACAATGAGCAGTTCTTC
CDR3aa: CASSQDNEQFF

d_gene: TRBD2
v_gene: TRBV7-2
j_gene: TRBJ2-7
abundance: few
CDR3nt: TGTGCCAGCAGGTTGGGGACTAGCGGGAGGGTCTACGAGCAGTACTTC
CDR3aa: CASRLGTSGRVYEQYF

d_gene: -
v_gene: TRBV6-2/TRBV6-3
j_gene: TRBJ2-3
abundance: -
CDR3nt: TGTGCCAGCAGCCCCAGCGGACATACGCAGTATTTT
CDR3aa: CASSPSGHTQYF

d_gene: -
v_gene: TRBV5-1
j_gene: TRBJ1-5
abundance: -
CDR3nt: TGCGCCAGCAGCTTGGATGGAGGGTTTCATCAGCCCCAGCATTTT
CDR3aa: CASSLDGGFHQPQHF

d_gene: -
v_gene: TRBV7-2
j_gene: TRBJ1-5
abundance: -
CDR3nt: TGTGCCAGCAGCTTAGTCAGGGGAGGCAATCAGCCCCAGCATTTT
CDR3aa: CASSLVRGGNQPQHF

d_gene: -
v_gene: TRBV14
j_gene: TRBJ2-7
abundance: -
CDR3nt: TGTGCCAGCCCCCGCGGGGTCTCTCGGGACGGCCACCTCGAGCAGTACTTC
CDR3aa: CASPRGVSRDGHLEQYF

d_gene: -
v_gene: TRBV12-3/TRBV12-4
j_gene: TRBJ1-3
abundance: -
CDR3nt: TGTGCCAGCACCCCCAGGACGGCCAGCTCTGGAAACACCATATATTTT
CDR3aa: CASTPRTASSGNTIYF

d_gene: TRBD2
v_gene: TRBV3-1
j_gene: TRBJ2-3
abundance: -
CDR3nt: TGTGCCAGCAGCCAGGGTAGCGGGGGGGGCACAGATACGCAGTATTTT
CDR3aa: CASSQGSGGGTDTQYF

d_gene: -
v_gene: TRBV7-8
j_gene: TRBJ2-1
abundance: few
CDR3nt: TGTGCCAGCAGCTTAGAAATCAGTGAGCAGTTCTTC
CDR3aa: CASSLEISEQFF

d_gene: TRBD1
v_gene: TRBV7-8
j_gene: TRBJ2-2
abundance: -
CDR3nt: TGTGCCAGCAGCCTTCCTCTGACAGGGTCCGGGGAGCTGTTTTTT
CDR3aa: CASSLPLTGSGELFF

d_gene: -
v_gene: TRBV3-1
j_gene: TRBJ1-5
abundance: many
CDR3nt: TGTGCCAGCAGCCAAGATAGGCGGGTCGGGCAGCCCCAGCATTTT
CDR3aa: CASSQDRRVGQPQHF

d_gene: TRBD1
v_gene: TRBV15
j_gene: TRBJ2-2
abundance: many
CDR3nt: TGTGCCACCAGCAGAGATCAGGGGACAGGGAAACCCGGGGAGCTGTTTTTT
CDR3aa: CATSRDQGTGKPGELFF

d_gene: -
v_gene: TRBV20-1
j_gene: TRBJ1-6
abundance: few
CDR3nt: TGCAGTGCCTGGCCGTATGGGACAAGAACTAATTCACCCCTCCACTTT
CDR3aa: CSAWPYGTRTNSPLHF

d_gene: -
v_gene: TRBV28
j_gene: TRBJ1-4
abundance: few
CDR3nt: TGTGCCAGCAGTCAGATCTCCGCTAATGAAAAACTGTTTTTT
CDR3aa: CASSQISANEKLFF

d_gene: -
v_gene: TRBV18
j_gene: TRBJ2-1
abundance: few
CDR3nt: TGTGCCAGCTCTCCCGCCGGGCCCAGGGATGAGCAGTTCTTC
CDR3aa: CASSPAGPRDEQFF

d_gene: -
v_gene: TRBV2
j_gene: TRBJ2-7
abundance: few
CDR3nt: TGTGCCAGCAGGCTCAAGGAGCAGTACTTC
CDR3aa: CASRLKEQYF

d_gene: TRBD1
v_gene: TRBV29-1
j_gene: TRBJ2-1
abundance: many
CDR3nt: TGCAGCTTCAGGACAGGGATCTCTTTGGACAATGAGCAGTTCTTC
CDR3aa: CSFRTGISLDNEQFF

d_gene: -
v_gene: TRBV7-2
j_gene: TRBJ1-2
abundance: -
CDR3nt: TGTGCCAGCAGCCACAGCCCCACCCGCTATGGCTACACCTTC
CDR3aa: CASSHSPTRYGYTF

d_gene: -
v_gene: TRBV6-2/TRBV6-3
j_gene: TRBJ1-1
abundance: -
CDR3nt: TGTGCCAGTACCCCCACCGCTTGGGCTGAAGCTTTCTTT
CDR3aa: CASTPTAWAEAFF

d_gene: TRBD1
v_gene: TRBV27
j_gene: TRBJ2-3
abundance: few
CDR3nt: TGTGCCAGCAGCCCTTTGGGACAGGGTTCAGATACGCAGTATTTT
CDR3aa: CASSPLGQGSDTQYF

d_gene: -
v_gene: TRBV28
j_gene: TRBJ1-2
abundance: -
CDR3nt: TGTGCCAGCAGTTTAATAGGCTCCCGGGATGGCTACACCTTC
CDR3aa: CASSLIGSRDGYTF

d_gene: -
v_gene: TRBV28
j_gene: TRBJ1-6
abundance: -
CDR3nt: TGTGCCAGCACTCTGGCCGGGACGAGGAATTCACCCCTCCACTTT
CDR3aa: CASTLAGTRNSPLHF

d_gene: TRBD1
v_gene: TRBV19
j_gene: TRBJ1-1
abundance: few
CDR3nt: TGTGCCAGTAGTATTAGACAGGGGATAAGCACTGAAGCTTTCTTT
CDR3aa: CASSIRQGISTEAFF

d_gene: -
v_gene: TRBV12-3/TRBV12-4
j_gene: TRBJ1-1
abundance: many
CDR3nt: TGTGCCAGCAGTGCATCACAGCTGAACACTGAAGCTTTCTTT
CDR3aa: CASSASQLNTEAFF

d_gene: -
v_gene: TRBV29-1
j_gene: TRBJ1-5
abundance: few
CDR3nt: TGCAGCGTTGCCGCAGGGAATTATCAGCCCCAGCATTTT
CDR3aa: CSVAAGNYQPQHF

d_gene: -
v_gene: TRBV29-1
j_gene: TRBJ1-1
abundance: many
CDR3nt: TGCAGCGTTGAAGTAAGAGGGGCGCGGAACACTGAAGCTTTCTTT
CDR3aa: CSVEVRGARNTEAFF

d_gene: -
v_gene: TRBV7-3
j_gene: TRBJ2-7
abundance: few
CDR3nt: TGTGCCAGCAGCTTATACAGAGAGGGGCACGAGCAGTACTTC
CDR3aa: CASSLYREGHEQYF

d_gene: -
v_gene: TRBV20-1
j_gene: TRBJ2-4
abundance: -
CDR3nt: TGCAGTCCTCTATCGGGAGAGCTAGCCAAAAACATTCAGTACTTC
CDR3aa: CSPLSGELAKNIQYF

d_gene: -
v_gene: TRBV4-1
j_gene: TRBJ2-3
abundance: many
CDR3nt: TGCGCCAGCAGCCAAGAGTTCAGGGTCAGCAGCACAGATACGCAGTATTTT
CDR3aa: CASSQEFRVSSTDTQYF

d_gene: -
v_gene: TRBV27
j_gene: TRBJ2-1
abundance: -
CDR3nt: TGTGCCAGCAGTTTACGACAGCATAACAATGAGCAGTTCTTC
CDR3aa: CASSLRQHNNEQFF

d_gene: -
v_gene: TRBV29-1
j_gene: TRBJ1-1
abundance: few
CDR3nt: TGCAGCGTGCATAGGACGACCTCAAACACTGAAGCTTTCTTT
CDR3aa: CSVHRTTSNTEAFF

d_gene: -
v_gene: TRBV11-1
j_gene: TRBJ2-7
abundance: -
CDR3nt: TGTGCCAGCAGCCCGGGACGGTCCTACGAGCAGTACTTC
CDR3aa: CASSPGRSYEQYF

d_gene: -
v_gene: TRBV29-1
j_gene: TRBJ2-1
abundance: many
CDR3nt: TGCAGCGTGATGGGGTATAATGAGCAGTTCTTC
CDR3aa: CSVMGYNEQFF

d_gene: -
v_gene: TRBV7-2
j_gene: TRBJ2-1
abundance: -
CDR3nt: TGTGCCAGCAGCTTAGGACGGGGCATGGAGCAGTTCTTC
CDR3aa: CASSLGRGMEQFF

d_gene: TRBD1
v_gene: TRBV4-1
j_gene: TRBJ2-1
abundance: many
CDR3nt: TGCGCCAGCAGCCAAGGGTTACAGGGGGGAAATGAGCAGTTCTTC
CDR3aa: CASSQGLQGGNEQFF

d_gene: -
v_gene: TRBV19
j_gene: TRBJ2-3
abundance: -
CDR3nt: TGTGCCAGTACGGGACGGACTAGCACAGATACGCAGTATTTT
CDR3aa: CASTGRTSTDTQYF

d_gene: -
v_gene: TRBV29-1
j_gene: TRBJ2-5
abundance: -
CDR3nt: TGCAGCGTTGGGGGTAGGGCCCAAGAGACCCAGTACTTC
CDR3aa: CSVGGRAQETQYF

d_gene: -
v_gene: TRBV7-9
j_gene: TRBJ2-3
abundance: few
CDR3nt: TGTGCCAGCAGCTTAGGGGACTGGGACTCGCAGTATTTT
CDR3aa: CASSLGDWDSQYF

d_gene: -
v_gene: TRBV5-5
j_gene: TRBJ2-3
abundance: few
CDR3nt: TGTGCCAGCACCCAAGGGACTCCAAGCACAGATACGCAGTATTTT
CDR3aa: CASTQGTPSTDTQYF

d_gene: TRBD1
v_gene: TRBV20-1
j_gene: TRBJ1-2
abundance: few
CDR3nt: TGCAGTGTCCAGATCCAGGGGGCTGGCTATGGCTACACCTTC
CDR3aa: CSVQIQGAGYGYTF

d_gene: TRBD2
v_gene: TRBV12-3/TRBV12-4
j_gene: TRBJ2-3
abundance: few
CDR3nt: TGTGCCAGCAGTTTTTCTCCTAGCGGGCTCTCGTCAGATACGCAGTATTTT
CDR3aa: CASSFSPSGLSSDTQYF